These 23 T cell receptor beta chains were sequenced from one sample in a study of blood T cell repertoires in COVID-19. Generated by immunoSEQ multiplex PCR, the TCRdb table keeps only in-frame clones and is missing some. The sample yields some 120,000 clones, 75% to 90% seen once. Sequencing input: peripheral blood. All receptors come from a human donor with acute or convalescent COVID-19. The donor label of this sample is uncertain.

This clone was observed once. J is TRBJ2-2 and V is TRBV5-1; D gene ambiguous. The V gene's germline CDR1 is SGHRS and CDR2 YFSETQ. Trimming took off 0 bases at V and 4 bases at J, with 7 bases between the two ends. The CDR3 length is 14 residues. The CDR3 loop reads CASSLAISTGELFF. As DNA, the CDR3 is TGCGCCAGCAGCTTGGCCATCAGCACCGGGGAGCTGTTTTTT.

The genes are TRBV29-1 and TRBJ1-5; 10 bases agree with TRBD1. Germline CDR1 and CDR2: SQVTM and ANQGSEA. V trimming: 5 bases; J trimming: 3 bases; junction bases outside the gene matches: 4. The CDR3 is 14 residues long. The CDR3 DNA is TGCAGCGTTTCCGGGACAGGGGACAATCAGCCCCAGCATTTT. It is translated as CSVSGTGDNQPQHF.

The gene calls are TRBV28 and TRBJ2-7; 11 bases match TRBD1. From germline, CDR1 is MDHEN and CDR2 SYDVKM. The J segment lost 7 bases and the V segment lost 6 bases, leaving 8 bases of the junction unmatched. This CDR3 contains 14 residues. CDR3 sequence reads: CASRTGQGEREQYF. The CDR3 DNA follows: TGTGCCAGCAGAACGGGACAGGGGGAACGGGAGCAGTACTTC.

The J gene is TRBJ2-2, the V gene TRBV7-2, with TRBD2 matching 12 bases. V was clipped by 4 bases and J by 8 bases; unmatched bases: 2. Germline CDR1 is SGHTA and CDR2 is FQGNSA. The CDR3 extends over 14 amino acids. DNA for the CDR3: TGTGCCAGCAGCTCTAGCGGGGGGGCTGGGGAGCTGTTTTTT. Amino acid sequence: CASSSSGGAGELFF.

The chain links TRBV4-2 to TRBJ2-5; 7 nucleotides line up with TRBD1. The CDR3 loop spans 15 amino acids. CDR1 is LGHNA, CDR2 YNFKEQ, per germline. After removal of 4 bases from V and 3 bases from J, the junction contained 8 bases not matched to a gene. CDR3 in DNA: TGTGCCAGCAGCCCCGGCGCAGGGGGTAAAGAGACCCAGTACTTC. Its protein is CASSPGAGGKETQYF.

This chain links TRBV10-3 with TRBJ2-5, with 9 bases identical to TRBD1. Germline-derived CDR1 and CDR2 are ENHRY and SYGVKD. CDR3 length equals 14 residues. Unmatched junction bases numbered 10, after V lost 10 bases and J lost 4 bases. The CDR3 here is CATGTGFVSETQYF. DNA for the CDR3: TGTGCCACGGGGACAGGGTTTGTTTCAGAGACCCAGTACTTC.

The V and J genes are TRBV11-3 and TRBJ2-4, with D possibly being TRBD2 (5 bases). V was trimmed by 0 bases and J by 5 bases, leaving 5 bases between them. Looked up from germline, CDR1 is SGHNT and CDR2 is YENEEA. The CDR3 covers 13 residues. The CDR3 reads CASSLDGENIQYF. Here the CDR3 DNA reads TGTGCCAGCAGCTTAGACGGGGAAAACATTCAGTACTTC.

The V gene is TRBV27, the J gene TRBJ1-6; 9 positions match TRBD1. The V segment lost 3 bases and the J segment 8 bases; nucleotides outside the gene matches: 5. The CDR3 length is 15 residues. In germline, CDR1 is MNHEY, CDR2 SMNVEV (reference sequence). CDR3 residues: CASSFWDRDDSPLHF. The CDR3 DNA follows: TGTGCCAGCAGTTTTTGGGACAGGGACGATTCACCCCTCCACTTT.

CDR3 bases: TGTGCCAGCAGTCAACAAACCCAGAACAGGGGTCTATACGAGCAGTACTTC. As protein: CASSQQTQNRGLYEQYF. The chain joins TRBV28 to TRBJ2-7; 7 bases match TRBD1. V shed 5 bases, J shed 4 bases, and the junction held 17 bases outside the gene matches. Germline CDR1 MDHEN, CDR2 SYDVKM. The length of the CDR3 is 17 residues.

This chain joins TRBV28 and TRBJ1-5, with 10 bases identical to TRBD1. V was pared by 2 bases and J by 5 bases, with 6 bases of the junction left unmatched. CDR3 length equals 16 residues. Germline assignment: CDR1 MDHEN and CDR2 SYDVKM. The CDR3 nucleotides are TGTGCCAGCAGTTTAATTCCCGGGACAGGGGATCAGCCCCAGCATTTT. It encodes CASSLIPGTGDQPQHF.

V and J are TRBV4-2 and TRBJ2-4, with a possible D match to TRBD2 (5 bases). V lost 0 bases to trimming and J lost 4 bases, with 13 bases between them. CDR3 length: 16 amino acids. The germline V gene has CDR1 LGHNA and CDR2 YNFKEQ. The DNA for the CDR3 is TGTGCCAGCAGCCAAGATCTACGCGGGCCTAAAAACATTCAGTACTTC. It translates to CASSQDLRGPKNIQYF.

Concerning this clone: Other DNA variants within this sample encode the same CDR3. The rearrangement links TRBV4-2 to TRBJ2-7, with TRBD2 identical over 8 bases. The germline V gene encodes CDR1 LGHNA and CDR2 YNFKEQ. V was clipped by 3 bases and J by 3 bases; unmatched bases: 13. The CDR3 runs to 17 residues. CDR3 sequence reads: CASSQGDREAGVYEQYF. DNA of the CDR3: TGTGCCAGCAGCCAGGGGGATAGGGAAGCGGGAGTCTACGAGCAGTACTTC.

J is TRBJ2-1 and V is TRBV4-2; D is possibly TRBD1 (5 bases). CDR3 length: 14 residues. Germline values: CDR1 LGHNA, CDR2 YNFKEQ. Trimming took off 2 bases at V and 5 bases at J, with 10 bases between the two ends. CDR3 sequence (DNA): TGTGCCAGCAGCCAACAGTCAGGGAACAATGAGCAGTTCTTC. Translated, it gives CASSQQSGNNEQFF.

This chain joins TRBV7-8 and TRBJ1-2; 7 bases fit TRBD1. In germline, CDR1 is SGHVS, CDR2 FQNEAQ. There are 14 residues in the CDR3. V was clipped by 5 bases and J by 2 bases; unmatched bases: 5. Here the CDR3 reads CASSRMTGNYGYTF. CDR3 sequence (DNA): TGTGCCAGCAGCCGAATGACAGGGAACTATGGCTACACCTTC.

This chain uses TRBV6-5 with TRBJ1-6, with 8 positions matching TRBD1. From germline, CDR1 is MNHEY and CDR2 SVGAGI. The CDR3 covers 16 residues. The junction had 7 bases not matched to a gene; V was cut back by 2 bases and J by 7 bases. CDR3 loop: CASSYQSGGRNSPLHF. The DNA for the CDR3 is TGTGCCAGCAGTTACCAGTCAGGGGGCAGGAATTCACCCCTCCACTTT.

The chain has TRBV4-2 and TRBJ2-7, with D possibly being TRBD1 (5 bases). Looked up from germline, CDR1 is LGHNA and CDR2 is YNFKEQ. V shed 1 base and J shed 1 base, with 8 bases lying between them. The CDR3 runs 14 residues. CDR3 residues: CASSQVDISYEQYF. The CDR3 nucleotides are TGTGCCAGCAGCCAAGTGGACATATCCTACGAGCAGTACTTC.

A note on this clone: Relative to the germline gene, one junction end is altered; a read error may explain this. V is TRBV6-6 and J is TRBJ1-2; TRBD1 matches 9 bases. This CDR3 has 13 amino acids. CDR1 is MNHNY and CDR2 is SVGAGI in the germline V gene (reference sequence). The CDR3 sequence: CASSYSGTGTSPF. The CDR3 bases are TGTGCCAGCAGTTACTCGGGGACAGGGACCTCCCCCTTC.

V is TRBV5-4 and J is TRBJ1-2; 8 bases match TRBD1. Per the germline V gene, CDR1 is SGHNT and CDR2 is YYREEE (reference sequence). V trimming: 0 bases; J trimming: 4 bases; junction bases outside the gene matches: 2. CDR3 length equals 14 residues. The CDR3 DNA is TGTGCCAGCAGCTTGGTCGGACAGGGCTATGGCTACACCTTC. This translates into CASSLVGQGYGYTF.

The chain carries TRBV5-1 and TRBJ1-6; maybe TRBD1 (5 bases). CDR3 length: 15 amino acids. Germline loops: CDR1 SGHRS, CDR2 YFSETQ. V lost 0 bases to trimming and J lost 9 bases, with 13 bases between them. The DNA for the CDR3 is TGCGCCAGCAGCTTGGCCGGGGGGGTACCTTCACCCCTCCACTTT. It specifies CASSLAGGVPSPLHF.

This clone was detected once. This chain uses TRBV6-1 with TRBJ1-5; no definite D call. The germline CDR1 and CDR2 sequences are MNHNS and SASEGT. CDR3 size: 14 residues. V dropped 2 bases and J dropped 3 bases, with 8 bases sitting between them. CDR3 loop: CASSERQVNQPQHF. The CDR3 region has the DNA TGTGCCAGCAGTGAAAGGCAGGTCAATCAGCCCCAGCATTTT.

V is TRBV28 and J is TRBJ2-7, with unresolved D. Germline V lookup: CDR1 MDHEN, CDR2 SYDVKM. V lost 6 bases and J 3 bases, leaving 6 bases between the germline ends. CDR3 length: 11 residues. The CDR3 DNA sequence: TGTGCCAGCAGCCGGAGCTACGAGCAGTACTTC. Amino acids: CASSRSYEQYF. The full variable domain, with the rest looked up from reference TRBV28 and TRBJ2-7, is DVKVTQSSRYLVKRTGEKVFLECVQDMDHENMFWYRQDPGLGLRLIYFSYDVKMKEKGDIPEGYSVSREKKERFSLILESASTNQTSMYLCASSRSYEQYFGPGTRLTVT.

This rearrangement joins TRBV5-1 to TRBJ1-6; tentatively, D is TRBD1 (6 bases). Germline-derived CDR1 and CDR2 are SGHRS and YFSETQ. V lost 1 base and J lost 7, with 9 bases in between. The CDR3 extends over 14 amino acids. The CDR3 protein is CASSLLTGNSPLHF. The CDR3 DNA sequence: TGCGCCAGCAGCTTGCTAACAGGGAATTCACCCCTCCACTTT.

The chain links TRBV9 to TRBJ2-5, with 11 nucleotides matching TRBD2. The CDR3 runs to 17 residues. The germline CDR1 and CDR2 sequences are SGDLS and YYNGEE. Trimming took 2 bases from V and 5 from J; bases not matched to a gene: 11. The CDR3 loop is CASSVGASGGPRETQYF. Written as DNA, the CDR3 is TGTGCCAGCAGCGTCGGGGCTAGCGGGGGGCCGCGGGAGACCCAGTACTTC.